This T cell receptor (beta chain) originates from a study of response to subunit inactivated influenza vaccine. V dropped 0 bases and J dropped 15; count of bases not matched to a gene: 11. Germline lookup yields CDR1 SGHTA and CDR2 FQGTGA. The CDR3 totals 15 residues. A single record per CDR3 protein comes from TCRdb applying MiXCR to the RT-PCR reads. The data hold about 240,000 distinct CDR3 sequences, with 12% observed a single time. Specimen: non-naive T cells sorted from PBMCs, collected less than 15 days before vaccination. This receptor was taken from a man aged 50 to 59 who received an inactivated influenza vaccine. The chain employs TRBV7-3 and TRBJ2-1; 10 bases agree with TRBD2. Here the CDR3 reads CASSLTNAAGGPRFF. DNA for the CDR3: TGTGCCAGCAGCTTAACGAACGCAGCGGGAGGGCCAAGGTTCTTC.